This TCR beta chain was recorded in a study of Graves' ophthalmopathy and Graves' hyperthyroidism (dated by TCRdb to the late 2010s). Turning to the overall study: Peripheral blood was collected at initial diagnosis, prior to any treatment. In more than five hyperthyroidism patients, T-cell repertoires of thyroid tissue and blood were compared. An independent validation cohort was composed of 18 hyperthyroidism patients and some 16 patients who later progressed from hyperthyroidism to ophthalmopathy. To explore V-J signatures that separate ophthalmopathy from hyperthyroidism, a discovery set of about a hundred patients was enrolled, consisting of about 43 with ophthalmopathy and 57 with stable hyperthyroidism. Following sampling, methimazole starting at 30 mg daily was administered to hyperthyroidism patients, and high-dose intravenous methylprednisolone was administered to ophthalmopathy patients. For training and testing, the 110 or so patients in the discovery cohort were randomly divided in a 7:3 ratio. To tell Graves' ophthalmopathy apart from Graves' hyperthyroidism, and to predict which patients would progress to ophthalmopathy, the study relied on TCR beta repertoire signatures. In total, under 150 blood samples were TCR-sequenced: 40 to 45 ophthalmopathy, 80 or so hyperthyroidism and approximately 17 hyperthyroidism-to-ophthalmopathy patients. Findings and caveats that apply to the study as a whole: Most expanded thyroid clonotypes with a frequency above 0.001 also appeared in blood, which suggests that blood repertoires may reflect the immune response in the thyroid. In validation, the model predicted ophthalmopathy progression with about 70% sensitivity and roughly 72% specificity; roughly eleven predicted patients were CT-confirmed with GO in a median of approximately 6.5 months. In cross-validation, the 13-signature model distinguished ophthalmopathy from stable hyperthyroidism with 85% to 90% sensitivity and approximately 81% specificity, and in the test set the corresponding values were around 78% and 73%. No statistical method was used to predetermine the sample size, and group allocation was not hidden from the investigators.

Patients with ophthalmopathy had moderately to severely active disease, with a Clinical Activity Score of 3 or more, a NOSPECS grade of 4 or more, and a disease duration of less than 3 months. Patients with other autoimmune diseases, uncontrolled infections, pregnancy or lactation were excluded from the study. Diagnosis was based on clinical symptoms, serum thyroxine, TRAb, thyroid ultrasound and orbital computed tomography. Using Ficoll-Paque density gradient centrifugation, PBMCs were isolated from 10 ml of fresh peripheral blood. Total RNA was extracted using Trizol reagent, and RNA quality was checked on an Agilent 2100 Bioanalyzer. TCR beta CDR3 regions were amplified from RNA transcripts for repertoire sequencing. A first-round RT-PCR used HTBI primers with the Qiagen OneStep RT-PCR kit, followed by a second-round multiplex PCR, size selection and purification. Sequencing of the libraries was carried out on an Illumina HiSeq2000 in paired-end mode with 100 bp reads. The authors' analysis ran thus. SOAPnuke was used to process the reads, throwing out any read that had adapters, had uncalled bases, had a mean Phred below 15, or lacked an exact constant-primer or identifier match. COPE v1.2.5 was used to merge high-quality paired reads. Clonotypes were defined as unique nucleotide sequences and were aligned to IMGT TRB V, D and J references using MiTCR v1.1. The analysis was limited to V-J combinations with a frequency above 0.0001, which together covered approximately 99% of repertoires. For each V-J combination, a TCR clonal expansion and chaos score was defined as the ratio of F50 clonal expansion to chaos observed in the TCRdist matrix. Welch's t-statistics and random forest were used to reduce features to more than ten V-J combinations, which were fed into a naive Bayes classifier. The Morisita-Horn index was used to measure how similar the thyroid and blood repertoires were. TCRdb reprocessing: public reads trimmed at Q25 with fastp, clones called with MiXCR, in-frame beta chains kept. Identical CDR3 protein sequences are pooled into one entry, listed with their most common genes and DNA. The authors' filters were not applied to this entry. The sample has about 480,000 distinct CDR3 sequences on record, about an eighth of them singletons. The ten largest clones capture over 7.5% of the sample.

This clonotype appeared many times. Its antigen is unknown. Per-base quality was not reported, and no clone a single base away is much larger than it. Clipping removes 0 bases from V and 1 base from J, with 9 as the unmatched junction base count. According to the germline V gene (reference sequence), CDR1 reads GTSNPN and CDR2 reads SVGIG. Spanning cysteine to phenylalanine, the CDR3 consists of 17 amino acids. Only CDR3 DNA is held: 51 bases, read in frame from base 1. Sequenced material: blood. The V and J segments used are TRBV30 and TRBJ1-5, with 7 middle bases fitting TRBD1. This TCR was sampled from a woman in her 30s with Graves' ophthalmopathy. Donor details come from another sample of the same person, matched by shared clones. The CDR3 region: CAWSVSGRGGSNQPQHF. The DNA reads TGTGCCTGGAGTGTATCCGGCAGGGGGGGAAGCAATCAGCCCCAGCATTTT.